One T cell receptor (beta chain) is described in this entry. This clone's antigen is unknown. It has no much larger one-base neighbor in the sample; base qualities were not kept. The CDR3 spans 17 residues, from the cysteine through the phenylalanine. Only the CDR3 portion is preserved as DNA: 51 bases, with reading frame beginning at the first base. Reading the germline V gene gives CDR1 MGHRA and CDR2 YSYEKL. V is trimmed back by 1 base and J by 3 bases, and the junction contains 9 bases that no gene match accounts for. The cohort consisted of 666 healthy bone marrow donors. At the time of sampling, all cohort members were nominally healthy, though unrecorded immune exposures were likely present. The donor was CMV seropositive and belonged to the group of 250 to 350 seropositive cohort members. Each donor provided a peripheral blood sample, and peripheral blood mononuclear cells were used for TCR beta sequencing. The Qiagen DNeasy Blood Extraction Kit was used to extract genomic DNA from the blood cell samples.

Preparation of the library involved the immunoSEQ multiplex PCR assay. The multiplex PCR relied on a mix of 60 forward primers for TCR Vbeta segments and 13 reverse primers for TCR Jbeta segments. The CDR3 region of rearranged TCR beta genes was amplified from genomic DNA by a multiplex PCR assay. The Illumina HiSeq System was used to sequence the amplified TCR beta libraries as 87-base-pair reads. Concerning the study's data processing: In a later analysis, tens of millions of unique TCR beta chains were counted across the 650 to 750 repertoires, and around 10 million of these chains were shared by at least two donors. A nearest-neighbor algorithm error-corrected the raw reads and collapsed the reads into unique sequences, merging closely related sequences to remove PCR and sequencing errors. V, D and J gene segments were assigned by aligning CDR3 sequences to IMGT reference sequences. For a sequence to be retained, at least a six-nucleotide match to both a V gene segment and a J gene segment was required. Rearrangements were classified as productive when the CDR3 lacked stop codons and remained in frame with V and J, and all other rearrangements were classified as non-productive. CDR3 was defined by IMGT convention, running from the second conserved V-encoded cysteine to the conserved J-encoded phenylalanine. Sequences without an unambiguous match to a single V gene segment were excluded from the earlier analysis of a few hundred of the donors. An earlier analysis of 587 of the donors classified V segments as functional when productive rearrangements were above 56.7% and as segregating when the standard deviation between donors was above 5%. A statistical classification framework was developed to diagnose cytomegalovirus status using the catalog of TCR beta chain sequences. In a later analysis, TCR nucleotide sequences were compared against IMGT/GENE-DB human TR gene sequences so that V and J genes could be assigned. In a later analysis, CDR3 sequences and most-parsimonious VDJ recombination scenarios were assigned using the TCRdist pipeline. In a later analysis, each TCR beta chain was defined by its CDR3 amino acid sequence together with its V-gene family, and reads without a unique V-gene family were excluded. To address suspected cross-contamination and a sequencing artifact, a later analysis removed a few hundred highly shared, low-generation-probability nucleotide sequences. In a later analysis, a clonal expansion index for each public chain was calculated from normalized within-repertoire ranks of inferred template counts. In a later analysis, generation probabilities were computed using a VDJ recombination model fitted to out-of-frame rearrangements, and the results were checked against IGoR. Hypergeometric tests were used in a later analysis to score TCR-TCR, TCR-HLA and TCR-CMV co-occurrence, with a repertoire-size bias correction applied to the TCR pairs. To estimate false discovery rates, a later analysis permuted the HLA or CMV assignments 20 times. In a later analysis, co-occurring TCRs were grouped using DBSCAN, with TCRdist sequence similarity added in when clustering inside HLA-allele-positive subsets. Repertoires with fewer than 30,000 or more than 120,000 public chains were left out of co-occurrence clustering, as were about 5 repertoires with anomalous nucleotide sharing. Here the immuneACCESS table is served through TCRdb, limited to in-frame sequences with V and J called. Missing clones are a known gap in these copies; in checked studies unresolved V genes cover under half, and the rest lacks a known reason. That table supplies the V and J calls and clone size; D and trimming were determined from the DNA. The sample includes 150,000 to 200,000 clones, with 82% observed a single time. Over 0.85% of the sample comes from the top ten.

This sample stems from a study of cytomegalovirus exposure and HLA in healthy donors listed by TCRdb under 2017. Regarding the research as a whole: An earlier analysis of 587 of the donors reported 276 Gb of sequence data and roughly 120 million unique TCR beta sequences obtained from 150 million to 200 million T cells. An early release covering 550 to 700 HLA-typed donors comprised about 290 gigabases of sequencing data and about 90 million unique TCR sequences. Among the roughly 400 genotyped donors, approximately 81% belonged to the genetic ancestry cluster associated with self-reported Caucasian donors. The study aimed to test whether signatures of past pathogen exposure could be identified by cataloging public T cell receptors. The study profiled the T cell repertoires of more than 500 subjects by immunosequencing and related them to cytomegalovirus serostatus. Along with the roughly 670-subject first cohort, a separate validation cohort of around 120 different subjects was used. High-throughput TCR immunosequencing, statistical association of individual TCRs with disease status, and machine learning were combined to predict cytomegalovirus infection status. In a later analysis, previously published TCR beta repertoires from some 640 donors were re-analyzed and high-resolution HLA genotyping was added so that TCR occurrence patterns could be studied. Rather than using new phenotypic data, the later analysis identified candidate immune exposures from TCR beta sequences and from how often those sequences occurred across donors. An earlier analysis of about 620 of the donors applied high-throughput TCR beta sequencing to assess whether each TCR beta V gene segment acted as functional or pseudogenic. Donor age, sex, ethnicity and CMV serostatus were compiled alongside the repertoire data. In a later genetic analysis, genome-wide SNP genotypes for about 55% of the roughly 700 donors were used, and that subset was treated as a discovery cohort. All discovery cohort repertoires had been generated on a single sequencing platform. Both class I and class II loci were covered by HLA typing, at four-digit resolution. Typing coverage varied by locus: about 620-630 donors for A, B, C, DRB1 and DQB1; roughly 500 for DQA1; over 600 for DPA1; 450 to 480 for DPB1. Several DR-DQ haplotypes were handled as single units for association and clustering because linkage in the cohort was strong. Across some 400 genotyped donors of the cohort, an average of approximately 200,000 unique TCR beta nucleotide sequences per donor were sequenced, and approximately 19% of those sequences were non-productive. General study outcomes and caveats: A cluster of highly shared sequence variants was judged likely to be a technical artifact of the sequencing pipeline. Because some donors lacked HLA typing at each locus, the association tests relied only on the typed subset. Because counts were too low, roughly 17 rarely observed V segments, including chromosome 9 orphons, were left out of the earlier analysis of 500 to 750 of the donors. A further reported finding was that TCR beta sequences accurately predicted the HLA-A and HLA-B alleles for most subjects in the first cohort. A total of 150 or so TCR beta chains were listed by the study as associated with cytomegalovirus. According to a later analysis, TCR association rates differed among HLA loci, with DRB1 alleles showing the most associated TCRs and HLA-C alleles showing the fewest. The only immune exposure information available for the cohort was CMV serostatus. In a later analysis, most CMV-associated TCR beta chains were found to appear HLA-restricted, with HLA associations seemingly driven largely by CMV exposure. In an earlier analysis of about 600 of the donors, most TCR beta V segments appeared in productive rearrangements about 87% or about 30% of the time, broadly matching IMGT annotations. A later analysis reported that several top co-occurrence clusters appeared linked to parvovirus B19, influenza, CMV and Epstein-Barr virus. In both the original and validation cohorts, the classifier was reported to diagnose cytomegalovirus status with high specificity and sensitivity. In a later analysis, HLA-associated TCR beta chains showed more clonal expansion and lower generation probabilities than non-associated chains that were equally common. Some IMGT-functional V segments, including TRBV6-2 and TRBV6-3, could not be told apart with the 87-base-pair reads, so those segments were excluded. In vitro tests confirmed that a few of the cytomegalovirus-associated TCR beta chains recognize cytomegalovirus antigens. In a later genetic analysis, fewer N-insertions in productive TCRs were reported among donors in an Asian-associated ancestry cluster than the approximately 670-donor mean. Sequencing depth was assumed to be roughly uniform across donors in the presence/absence analyses, though that assumption may not hold. Only TCR beta chains were sequenced in this cohort, and the absence of alpha or paired-chain data limited detectable features. Specific HLA alleles were associated with over 15,000 TCR beta sequences at a false discovery rate of 0.05 in a later analysis. It was suggested by the authors that the approach could potentially be generalized to other disease states and immunological phenotypes. Most TCR sequences were seen in very few donors, while some public TCRs were found in many individuals. Correlated functional status among segregating V segments might be attributable to linkage disequilibrium, but an unknown experimental factor could not be ruled out. In a later genetic analysis, a missense DCLRE1C variant was associated with V-gene and J-gene trimming of TCR beta chains, and the association was replicated in an independent cohort. Assigning TCR associations to individual alleles was difficult when HLA alleles, especially DR and DQ, strongly co-occurred.

The sequencing sample was made of PBMCs. This sequence uses TRBV4-1 and TRBJ2-1, with 7 bases in between that match TRBD2. This clonotype was obtained from a girl aged 2 to 9 in good health and CMV-seropositive. CDR3 reads: CASSQGALAELYNEQFF. The DNA reads TGCGCCAGCAGCCAAGGTGCCCTAGCGGAACTCTACAATGAGCAGTTCTTC.